These 20 T cell receptor beta chains were all obtained from the same sample, sequenced in a study of T cell changes during pregnancy in multiple sclerosis. Sequencing used immunoSEQ multiplex PCR; TCRdb keeps in-frame clones, though not all of them. There are approximately 11,000 clones in the sample; about 80% occur only once, and about 11% lies in the top ten. Specimen: CD8+ T cells from peripheral blood mononuclear cells, collected after pregnancy. The receptors come from a female donor in good health, enrolled as a control in a pregnancy study.

This sequence joins TRBV4-3 and TRBJ2-7; tentative D call: TRBD2 (5 bases). Germline V lookup: CDR1 LGHNA, CDR2 YSLEER. The V and J ends lost 0 bases and 3 bases respectively, with 12 bases between them. The CDR3 loop spans 15 amino acids. The CDR3 spells CASSQDEGDGYEQYF. The CDR3 nucleotides read TGCGCCAGCAGCCAAGATGAGGGAGACGGCTACGAGCAGTACTTC.

The V gene is TRBV28, the J gene TRBJ1-3, with TRBD1 as a possible D gene (6 bases). Germline V gene sequence: CDR1 MDHEN, CDR2 SYDVKM. There are 18 residues in the CDR3. V was cut by 6 bases and J by 3 bases, with 24 bases left in between. The CDR3: CASSALSLGGGGGNTIYF. In nucleotides, the CDR3 is TGTGCCAGCAGCGCCTTGAGCCTAGGCGGGGGCGGTGGAAACACCATATATTTT.

This clone was seen a single time. This chain uses TRBV1 with TRBJ2-1; the table's D gene call, TRBD2, was not cross checked with the DNA. TRBV1 is a listed pseudogene. The CDR3 is 18 residues long. CDR3 sequence (DNA): TGCACCAGCCGACCGGGACTAGCGGGGGGGCCCTCCTACAATGAGCAGTTCTTC. Residues: CTSRPGLAGGPSYNEQFF.

V usage is TRBV2 and J usage is TRBJ2-2, with 12 bases fitting TRBD2. The germline gives CDR1 SNHLY, CDR2 FYNNEI. The CDR3 runs to 16 residues. V lost 7 bases, J lost 0 bases, and 3 bases stayed unmatched. The DNA for the CDR3 is TGTGCCAGCATGAGACTAGCGGGGGCGAACACCGGGGAGCTGTTTTTT. It specifies CASMRLAGANTGELFF.

V usage is TRBV9 and J usage is TRBJ2-7; D remains unclear. Germline V gene sequence: CDR1 SGDLS, CDR2 YYNGEE. The CDR3 totals 13 residues. V lost 0 bases to trimming and J lost 4 bases, with 8 bases between them. CDR3 sequence: CASSVGPGYEQYF. CDR3 DNA sequence: TGTGCCAGCAGCGTAGGGCCCGGGTACGAGCAGTACTTC. Full variable domain (remainder filled in from reference TRBV9 and TRBJ2-7): DSGVTQTPKHLITATGQRVTLRCSPRSGDLSVYWYQQSLDQGLQFLIQYYNGEERAKGNILERFSAQQFPDLHSELNLSSLELGDSALYFCASSVGPGYEQYFGPGTRLTVT.

CDR3 protein: CATGQGNTGELFF. The CDR3 coding sequence is TGTGCCACCGGGCAGGGGAACACCGGGGAGCTGTTTTTT. The chain combines TRBV27 with TRBJ2-2; tentatively, D is TRBD1 (5 bases). Trimming shortened V by 10 bases and J by 1 base, and 10 bases separated the two germline ends. Looked up from germline, CDR1 is MNHEY and CDR2 is SMNVEV (reference sequence). The CDR3 contains 13 residues.

This clone occurred many times. The chain joins TRBV5-1 to TRBJ2-7; D is unresolved. Per germline, CDR1 SGHRS and CDR2 YFSETQ. V was shortened by 0 bases and J by 2 bases, with 12 bases between the two germline ends. The length of the CDR3 is 15 residues. This CDR3 reads CASSLGQSGTYEQYF. For the CDR3, the DNA is TGCGCCAGCAGCTTGGGCCAATCAGGTACCTACGAGCAGTACTTC. Looking up the rest from reference TRBV5-1 and TRBJ2-7 gives the full variable domain: KAGVTQTPRYLIKTRGQQVTLSCSPISGHRSVSWYQQTPGQGLQFLFEYFSETQRNKGNFPGRFSGRQFSNSRSEMNVSTLELGDSALYLCASSLGQSGTYEQYFGPGTRLTVT.

V usage is TRBV4-2 and J usage is TRBJ1-2, with a tentative D call TRBD1 (5 bases). The germline CDR1 and CDR2 sequences are LGHNA and YNFKEQ. The CDR3 totals 15 residues. The V gene lost 3 bases and the J gene lost 8 bases, with 19 bases spanning the gap. CDR3 protein: CASSQSVVDMRGYTF. The CDR3 bases are TGTGCCAGCAGCCAGTCAGTCGTGGACATGCGGGGCTACACCTTC.

The gene calls are TRBV2 and TRBJ2-1; 7 bases line up with TRBD1. Germline-derived CDR1 and CDR2 are SNHLY and FYNNEI. This CDR3 contains 13 residues. V dropped 5 bases and J dropped 9; count of bases not matched to a gene: 7. The CDR3 region has the DNA TGTGCCAGCAGTTCCGGGACAGTTGTTGAGCAGTTCTTC. Its translation is CASSSGTVVEQFF.

This clone was observed a single time. The chain links TRBV9 to TRBJ2-7, with a weak D call TRBD2 (5 bases). Germline V gives CDR1 SGDLS, CDR2 YYNGEE. V lost 0 bases and J lost 2, with 15 bases in between. CDR3 length: 16 residues. The CDR3 here is CASSVGLRTVPYEQYF. CDR3 nucleotides: TGTGCCAGCAGCGTAGGGCTAAGGACTGTTCCCTACGAGCAGTACTTC.

V and J are TRBV7-2 and TRBJ2-7; TRBD1 aligns across 11 bases. The ends lost 4 bases at V and 6 bases at J; junction bases unmatched: 5. The CDR3 has 14 residues. Germline V CDR1 and CDR2: SGHTA, FQGNSA. The DNA for the CDR3 is TGTGCCAGCAGCTCGATGGGACAGGGGGGCGAGCAGTACTTC. Protein sequence: CASSSMGQGGEQYF.

The rearrangement joins TRBV2 to TRBJ2-1; TRBD2 matches 7 bases. The CDR3 totals 14 residues. From germline, CDR1 is SNHLY and CDR2 FYNNEI. With V trimmed by 3 bases and J by 4 bases, 3 bases remained unmatched. The CDR3 DNA sequence: TGTGCCAGCAGTGACCAGGGAGGGTACAATGAGCAGTTCTTC. This codes for CASSDQGGYNEQFF.

This rearrangement joins TRBV30 to TRBJ2-7; 8 bases match TRBD1. Trimming removed 8 bases from V and 3 bases from J; junction bases left unmatched: 9. Germline V gene sequence: CDR1 GTSNPN, CDR2 SVGIG (reference sequence). The CDR3 contains 13 residues. Here the CDR3 reads CAAQGATVYEQYF. The DNA for the CDR3 is TGTGCCGCCCAGGGGGCAACTGTCTACGAGCAGTACTTC. Drawing the rest from reference TRBV30 and TRBJ2-7, the complete variable domain is SQTIHQWPATLVQPVGSPLSLECTVEGTSNPNLYWYRQAAGRGLQLLFYSVGIGQISSEVPQNLSASRPQDRQFILSSKKLLLSDSGFYLCAAQGATVYEQYFGPGTRLTVT.

This clone has a handful of counts. The chain couples TRBV9 to TRBJ2-3; TRBD2 is a possible D gene (5 bases). CDR3 size: 16 residues. V was clipped by 4 bases and J by 1 base, with 16 bases between them. Per the germline V gene, CDR1 is SGDLS and CDR2 is YYNGEE. The CDR3: CASSPRRVGGTDTQYF. CDR3 in DNA: TGTGCCAGCAGCCCCCGACGGGTCGGGGGCACAGATACGCAGTATTTT.

The chain joins TRBV10-3 to TRBJ2-6; D is possibly TRBD1 (5 bases). The CDR3 sequence is 18 residues long. Trimming took off 3 bases at V and 0 bases at J, with 15 bases between the two ends. Germline V CDR1 and CDR2: ENHRY, SYGVKD. CDR3 in DNA: TGTGCCATCAGTGAAGGGGCCAGAACCCGCTCTGGGGCCAACGTCCTGACTTTC. This gives the protein CAISEGARTRSGANVLTF.

The rearrangement joins TRBV12-5 to TRBJ2-7; D is perhaps TRBD2 (5 bases). The germline gives CDR1 LGHNT, CDR2 FRNRAP. V gave up 6 bases and J gave up 5 bases, with 20 bases separating them. The CDR3 consists of 15 residues. The CDR3 nucleotides read TGTGCTAGTGGCCCTCTAGACGGGGAACGGGACGAGCAGTACTTC. Translation: CASGPLDGERDEQYF.

The chain employs TRBV19 and TRBJ2-1; 8 bases fit TRBD2. CDR1 and CDR2 from the germline V gene are LNHDA and SQIVND (reference sequence). V was clipped by 5 bases and J by 4 bases; unmatched bases: 4. The CDR3 has 14 amino acids. The CDR3 DNA reads as TGTGCCAGTAGTTCCACTAGCGGATACAATGAGCAGTTCTTC. It specifies CASSSTSGYNEQFF.

The chain employs TRBV11-3 and TRBJ1-1; 9 nucleotides align to TRBD1. The V gene's germline CDR1 is SGHNT and CDR2 YENEEA. The V segment lost 5 bases and the J segment 1 base; nucleotides outside the gene matches: 5. The CDR3 contains 15 residues. CDR3 in amino acids: CASSQTGQGNTEAFF. The DNA for the CDR3 is TGTGCCAGCAGCCAAACGGGACAGGGGAACACTGAAGCTTTCTTT. The full variable domain, in which reference TRBV11-3 and TRBJ1-1 provide the parts outside the CDR3, is EAGVVQSPRYKIIEKKQPVAFWCNPISGHNTLYWYLQNLGQGPELLIRYENEEAVDDSQLPKDRFSAERLKGVDSTLKIQPAELGDSAVYLCASSQTGQGNTEAFFGQGTRLTVV.

J is TRBJ1-4 and V is TRBV12-5, with D perhaps matching TRBD1 (6 bases). The CDR3 totals 17 residues. Germline V CDR1 and CDR2: LGHNT, FRNRAP. V was trimmed by 3 bases and J by 4 bases, leaving 18 bases between them. CDR3: CASGFLTQQGHNEKLFF. The CDR3 DNA reads TGTGCTAGTGGTTTTTTGACTCAACAGGGCCATAATGAAAAACTGTTTTTT. The whole variable domain, remainder taken from reference TRBV12-5 and TRBJ1-4, is DARVTQTPRHKVTEMGQEVTMRCQPILGHNTVFWYRQTMMQGLELLAYFRNRAPLDDSGMPKDRFSAEMPDATLATLKIQPSEPRDSAVYFCASGFLTQQGHNEKLFFGSGTQLSVL.

The CDR3 protein is CASSRTSGRIKNIQYF. The CDR3 nucleotides read TGTGCCAGCAGCCGGACTAGCGGGAGAATAAAAAACATTCAGTACTTC. The chain uses TRBV7-8 and TRBJ2-4; 13 bases are a match to TRBD2. The junction had 5 bases not matched to a gene; V was cut back by 5 bases and J by 4 bases. CDR1 is SGHVS and CDR2 is FQNEAQ in the germline V gene. The CDR3 is 16 amino acids.